This T cell receptor beta chain emerged from a study of T cell clones after liver transplantation. Profiled with immunoSEQ multiplex PCR; TCRdb holds only in-frame clones, not every one. The sample consists of roughly 100,000 clones, about 86% of them appearing once. With 4 bases removed from V and 3 bases from J, the gap between germline ends came to 9 bases. Germline V lookup: CDR1 SGHRS, CDR2 YFSETQ. The CDR3 contains 13 residues. The rearrangement joins TRBV5-1 to TRBJ2-3; D might be TRBD1 (5 bases). The sequences come from CD4+ T cells from blood, collected 45 to 50 months after liver transplant. This receptor was identified in a human patient who received a liver transplant. Some T cells may arise from the graft donor. The CDR3 region has the DNA TGCGCCAGCAGCCCCGCAGGGACAGATACGCAGTATTTT. Residues: CASSPAGTDTQYF.